Sequencing of this T cell receptor beta chain was carried out in a study of T cell changes during pregnancy in multiple sclerosis. Data came from immunoSEQ multiplex PCR; TCRdb stores just in-frame clones and leaves some out. The top ten hold roughly 14% of the sample, which has tens of thousands of clones, around 81% seen once. The V end lost 3 bases, the J end lost 4 bases, and 12 bases lay between the germline ends. In germline, CDR1 is MDHEN, CDR2 SYDVKM. The CDR3 runs 14 residues. The sample consisted of CD8+ T cells from peripheral blood mononuclear cells, taken in the first trimester of pregnancy. The sequence was obtained from a female donor in good health, enrolled as a control in a pregnancy study. The rearrangement uses TRBV28 and TRBJ1-1; D may be TRBD1 (5 bases). CDR3: CASSLAREITEAFF. For the CDR3, the DNA is TGTGCCAGCAGTTTGGCCAGGGAAATCACTGAAGCTTTCTTT.